This T cell receptor (beta chain) appears in the sequencing data of a study of regulatory T cells in long-lasting Graves disease. Time point of the sample: newly diagnosed GD, antithyroid drugs for less than 3 months. Isolated PBMC RNA provided the starting material for the TCR library. Building the TCR beta libraries relied on iRepertoire HTBI primers, and CDR3 regions underwent Arm-PCR. TCRdb reanalysed the multiplex PCR reads using MiXCR and keeps one entry per CDR3 protein. The sample consists of approximately 230,000 distinct CDR3 sequences, about 16% of them appearing once. The CDR3 totals 16 residues. The germline CDR1 and CDR2 sequences are MNHEY and SMNVEV (reference sequence). V lost 2 bases, J lost 3 bases, and 11 bases lay in between.

The source material was peripheral blood mononuclear cells (PBMCs), sampled at new diagnosis, from a patient treated with antithyroid drugs. This clonotype originated in a female donor with Graves disease. The V and J genes are TRBV27 and TRBJ1-6; no clear D gene. In nucleotides, the CDR3 is TGTGCCAGCAGTTTAGAGGAGGCGAACTATAATTCACCCCTCCACTTT. This encodes CASSLEEANYNSPLHF.